The entry that follows covers one T cell receptor beta chain sequence. Its target is not known. TCRdb's table, derived via immunoSEQ multiplex PCR, lists solely in-frame clones and lacks some. Among more than 100,000 clones, 88% were seen once, and the ten largest hold approximately 5%. These data are taken from a study of T cell responses to AZD1222 COVID-19 vaccine. About the research overall: Second-dose groups at about 4 or about 12 weeks were pooled.

The CDR3 contains 16 residues. CDR1 SGHRS and CDR2 YFSETQ come from the germline V gene. The V end was cut by 4 bases, the J end by 1 base, with 17 bases between. Whole-study results and caveats: A reported finding is that nearly half of spike-specific TCRs target unmutated variant regions. Repertoire sampling happened only post peak T cell response.

This clonotype originated in an adult in good health. The rearrangement joins TRBV5-1 to TRBJ1-1, with D perhaps TRBD1 (5 bases). Sequencing used peripheral blood, obtained on day 0 of AZD1222 vaccination. The CDR3 nucleotides read TGCGCCAGCAGCCCGGGACGGATCCCTGGGAACACTGAAGCTTTCTTT. It codes for CASSPGRIPGNTEAFF. The whole variable domain, remainder taken from reference TRBV5-1 and TRBJ1-1, is KAGVTQTPRYLIKTRGQQVTLSCSPISGHRSVSWYQQTPGQGLQFLFEYFSETQRNKGNFPGRFSGRQFSNSRSEMNVSTLELGDSALYLCASSPGRIPGNTEAFFGQGTRLTVV.